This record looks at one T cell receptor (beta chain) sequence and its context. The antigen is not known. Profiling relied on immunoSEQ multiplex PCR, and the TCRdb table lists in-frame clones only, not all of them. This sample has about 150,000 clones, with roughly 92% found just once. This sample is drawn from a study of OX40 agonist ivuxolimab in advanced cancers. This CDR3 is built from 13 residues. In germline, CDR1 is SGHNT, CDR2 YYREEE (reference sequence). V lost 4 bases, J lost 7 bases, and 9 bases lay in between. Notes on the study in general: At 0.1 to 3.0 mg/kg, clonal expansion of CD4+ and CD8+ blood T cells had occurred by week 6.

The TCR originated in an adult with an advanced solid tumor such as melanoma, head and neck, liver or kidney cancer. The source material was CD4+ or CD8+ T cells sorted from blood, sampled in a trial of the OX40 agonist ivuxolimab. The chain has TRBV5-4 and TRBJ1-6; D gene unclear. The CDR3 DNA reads TGTGCCAGCAGCCTACCCGGGAATTCACCCCTCCACTTT. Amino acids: CASSLPGNSPLHF.